The clone carrying this T cell receptor beta chain was detected ten times or more. Its matching antigen is unknown. This CDR3 has 15 residues. Losses at the gene ends were 6 bases for V and 5 bases for J; bases not matched to a gene: 7. The germline V gene has CDR1 ENHRY and CDR2 SYGVKD. The yield of each sequencing run was over 160 million TCR-beta sequences from 15-18 subjects. One entry per CDR3 protein results from TCRdb running MiXCR on the 5' RACE reads. This sample has about 79,000 distinct CDR3 sequences, with roughly 14% found just once. This sample is part of a study of neurological immune-mediated disorders. Findings of the study overall: The absence of shared CDR3 amino acid sequences among expanded clones across subjects suggests private repertoires in all groups.

The J gene is TRBJ2-1, the V gene TRBV10-3; 10 bases line up with TRBD2. Specimen: PBMCs. This receptor was taken from a woman in her 50s in good health. The CDR3 sequence: CAIRPAGGVNNEQFF. CDR3 coding DNA: TGTGCCATCAGGCCAGCGGGAGGGGTTAACAATGAGCAGTTCTTC.